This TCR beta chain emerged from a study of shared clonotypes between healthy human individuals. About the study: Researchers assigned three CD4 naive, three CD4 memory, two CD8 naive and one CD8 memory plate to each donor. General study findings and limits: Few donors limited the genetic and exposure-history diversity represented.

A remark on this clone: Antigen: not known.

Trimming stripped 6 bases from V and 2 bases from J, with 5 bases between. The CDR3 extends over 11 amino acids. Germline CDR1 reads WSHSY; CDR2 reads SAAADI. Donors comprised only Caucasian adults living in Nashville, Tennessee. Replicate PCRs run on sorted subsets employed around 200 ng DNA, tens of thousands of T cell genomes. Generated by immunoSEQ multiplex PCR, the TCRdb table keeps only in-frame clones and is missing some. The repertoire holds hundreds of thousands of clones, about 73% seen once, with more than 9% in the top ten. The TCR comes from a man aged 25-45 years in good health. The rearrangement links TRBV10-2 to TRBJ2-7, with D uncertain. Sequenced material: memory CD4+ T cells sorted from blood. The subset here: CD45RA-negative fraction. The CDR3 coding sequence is TGCGCCAGCAGGGAAACCTACGAGCAGTACTTC. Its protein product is CASRETYEQYF.